Presented here are 4 T cell receptor beta chains from one specimen sequenced in a study of Graves' ophthalmopathy and Graves' hyperthyroidism. Transcripts of RNA were the source for amplifying TCR beta CDR3 regions. HTBI primers primed a first-round RT-PCR, and a second-round multiplex PCR followed. TCRdb called the multiplex PCR reads again in MiXCR, with one record for every CDR3 protein. The table records about 700,000 distinct CDR3 sequences, about 44% of them present only once. Material for sequencing was peripheral blood. The receptors come from an adult man with Graves' ophthalmopathy.

CDR3 loop: CASSALDSSNTEAFF. The CDR3 nucleotides are TGTGCCAGCAGTGCGCTAGACAGTTCGAACACTGAAGCTTTCTTT. The chain uses TRBV28 and TRBJ1-1; a possible D gene is TRBD1 (5 bases). V was clipped by 5 bases and J by 1 base, with 14 bases between them. This CDR3 comprises 15 residues. CDR1 and CDR2 from the germline V gene are MDHEN and SYDVKM.

This chain joins TRBV10-3 and TRBJ2-5, with TRBD1 identical over 7 bases. The CDR3 totals 17 residues. V gave up 0 bases and J gave up 0 bases; unmatched junction bases: 7. The germline CDR1 and CDR2 sequences are ENHRY and SYGVKD. The CDR3 reads CAISESPYGTDQETQYF. The CDR3 nucleotides are TGTGCCATCAGTGAGTCCCCGTATGGGACAGACCAAGAGACCCAGTACTTC.

This clonotype was seen at least ten times. This chain joins TRBV20-1 and TRBJ2-5, with D perhaps matching TRBD2 (5 bases). The CDR3 sequence is 13 residues long. Trimming left V 5 bases short and J 2 bases short, with 12 bases between. Germline CDR1 reads DFQATT; CDR2 reads SNEGSKA (reference sequence). The DNA for the CDR3 is TGCAGTGCTTTAGGACCGGGACAAGAGACCCAGTACTTC. It translates to CSALGPGQETQYF.

This clonotype appeared many times. The junction departs from germline at one end; a sequencing error may be responsible. This rearrangement joins TRBV10-2 to TRBJ1-3; 11 bases line up with TRBD1. Germline V gene lookup returns CDR1 WSHSY and CDR2 SAAADI. This CDR3 has 14 amino acids. In nucleotides, the CDR3 is TGTGCCAGCAGGTCAGGGACAGGGGGTCGGACCATATATTTT. Translation: CASRSGTGGRTIYF.